Below, 6 T cell receptor beta chains from the same sample are listed, as sequenced in a study of CD8 T cells in Susac syndrome. Random-hexamer reverse transcription was applied to about 0.45 to 1 ug RNA. TCRdb re-derived calls from the immunoSEQ multiplex PCR reads in MiXCR, one entry per CDR3 protein. The table has approximately 160,000 distinct CDR3 sequences, over 85% seen once. The sequenced sample consisted of CD4+ T cells from PBMCs. Receptors originate from a human donor with multiple sclerosis.

The V gene is TRBV18, the J gene TRBJ2-4, with TRBD2 matching 7 bases. CDR3 length equals 19 residues. Germline V CDR1 and CDR2: KGHSH, LQKENI. V lost 4 bases and J lost 6; bases outside the gene matches: 21. This chain's CDR3 is CASSLGLGNLRPGGNIQYF. DNA of the CDR3: TGTGCCAGCTCACTCGGTCTCGGGAATCTCAGGCCGGGGGGAAACATTCAGTACTTC.

This clonotype is a singleton in its sample. This rearrangement joins TRBV6-2 or TRBV6-3 to TRBJ2-2, with 7 bases that match TRBD1. Germline V lookup: CDR1 MNHEY, CDR2 SVGEGT. V lost 2 bases and J lost 7; bases outside the gene matches: 16. The CDR3 has 18 amino acids. CDR3 protein: CASSYPGQLSGVRGELFF. The DNA of the CDR3 is TGTGCCAGCAGTTACCCGGGACAGTTGTCTGGGGTACGCGGGGAGCTGTTTTTT.

V is TRBV14 and J is TRBJ2-2; 9 bases map to TRBD1. The CDR3 runs to 15 residues. J lost 5 bases, V lost 4 bases, and 5 bases had no gene match. The germline V gene encodes CDR1 SGHDN and CDR2 FVKESK. The CDR3 DNA is TGTGCCAGCAGCCGGGGGACAGGGAGGACCGGGGAGCTGTTTTTT. Encoded protein: CASSRGTGRTGELFF.

The V and J genes are TRBV2 and TRBJ1-6; 9 bases match TRBD1. Trimming cost V 6 bases and J 2 bases; bases outside gene matches: 8. The CDR3 has 17 residues. Per germline, CDR1 SNHLY and CDR2 FYNNEI. In nucleotides, the CDR3 is TGTGCCAGCAGCGAACAGGGGGCGATCGCCTATAATTCACCCCTCCACTTT. Its protein product is CASSEQGAIAYNSPLHF.

V is TRBV18 and J is TRBJ1-1; D might be TRBD1 (5 bases). The CDR3 loop spans 15 amino acids. V was clipped by 3 bases and J by 5 bases, with 16 bases between them. Germline V gene lookup returns CDR1 KGHSH and CDR2 LQKENI. Here the CDR3 DNA reads TGTGCCAGCTCACCGGGGCAAACTGGCGGGACTGAAGCTTTCTTT. Translating gives CASSPGQTGGTEAFF.

The chain combines TRBV4-2 with TRBJ2-7; 9 positions agree with TRBD1. Germline CDR1 and CDR2: LGHNA and YNFKEQ. This CDR3 spans 16 amino acids. The V segment lost 3 bases and the J segment 5 bases; nucleotides outside the gene matches: 11. The chain's CDR3 is CASSHVPGQGSDEQYF. CDR3 DNA: TGTGCCAGCAGCCATGTCCCGGGACAGGGTTCGGACGAGCAGTACTTC.